These 19 T cell receptor beta chains originate from one sample sequenced in a study of identical twins (dated by TCRdb to about 2016). Libraries came from 5' RACE. Sequencing was performed on an Illumina HiSeq 2000. The public reads were quality trimmed at Q25 with fastp and then assembled into clones with MiXCR by TCRdb, keeping productive beta chains. Under each unique CDR3 protein, matching rows form one entry showing the most common genes and DNA. Here the sample has 1.5 million to 2 million distinct CDR3 sequences; roughly a third occur a single time. The ten largest account for about 0.27% of the sample. Material: cord blood. The receptors were sampled from a newborn girl in good health.

This clonotype was counted only a few times. The CDR3 region has the DNA TGTGCCAGCAGCGCACGAATCCGGGACAGTAATGACTACACCTTC. This codes for CASSARIRDSNDYTF. This rearrangement joins TRBV7-9 to TRBJ1-2; 7 positions match TRBD1. Per germline, CDR1 SEHNR and CDR2 FQNEAQ (reference sequence). CDR3 size: 15 residues. J was trimmed by 10 bases and V by 5 bases; bases with no gene match: 16.

A few counts support this clonotype. J is TRBJ1-2 and V is TRBV20-1; D is possibly TRBD1 (5 bases). Germline V gene sequence: CDR1 DFQATT, CDR2 SNEGSKA (reference sequence). The CDR3 covers 12 residues. The V gene lost 3 bases and the J gene lost 7 bases, with 12 bases spanning the gap. The CDR3 loop is CSASPGRPGYTF. CDR3 bases: TGCAGTGCTAGTCCGGGGCGACCTGGCTACACCTTC.

The chain couples TRBV4-2 to TRBJ1-5; D gene uncertain. Germline assignment: CDR1 LGHNA and CDR2 YNFKEQ. The V end was cut by 1 base, the J end by 1 base, with 8 bases between. The CDR3 consists of 15 residues. The CDR3 is CASSQAGESNQPQHF. CDR3 sequence (DNA): TGTGCCAGCAGCCAAGCTGGGGAAAGCAATCAGCCCCAGCATTTT.

The J gene is TRBJ1-6, the V gene TRBV11-2, with D unclear. V lost 11 bases and J 6 bases, leaving 14 bases between the germline ends. Per the germline V gene, CDR1 is SGHAT and CDR2 is FQNNGV. This CDR3 has 13 amino acids. CDR3 loop: CAARSSGNSPLHF. In DNA, the CDR3 is TGTGCCGCCCGGTCATCGGGTAATTCACCCCTCCACTTT.

A few counts support this clonotype. The V and J genes are TRBV3-1 and TRBJ2-7, with 9 bases aligning to TRBD2. V lost 1 base to trimming and J lost 1 base; unmatched junction nucleotides: 8. CDR1 and CDR2 (germline): LGHDT, YNNKEL (reference sequence). This CDR3 is built from 17 residues. CDR3 sequence (DNA): TGTGCCAGCAGCCAAGCGAATCCGACTAGCGGATCCTACGAGCAGTACTTC. Its protein is CASSQANPTSGSYEQYF.

The rearrangement uses TRBV10-3 and TRBJ2-1, with 11 bases matching TRBD2. The CDR3 consists of 13 residues. Germline V gene lookup returns CDR1 ENHRY and CDR2 SYGVKD. The ends lost 10 bases at V and 8 bases at J; junction bases unmatched: 7. CDR3 region: CATAGTSGDEQFF. CDR3 nucleotide sequence: TGTGCCACCGCCGGGACTAGCGGCGATGAGCAGTTCTTC.

This clonotype was found a few times. V usage is TRBV7-2 and J usage is TRBJ2-7; no clear D gene. The CDR3 extends over 14 amino acids. Between the trimmed V and J ends, which lost 1 base and 3 bases, there was a span of 10 bases. The germline gives CDR1 SGHTA, CDR2 FQGNSA. The CDR3 DNA is TGTGCCAGCAGCTTAGAATCGGGCCTCTACGAGCAGTACTTC. Protein: CASSLESGLYEQYF.

This clonotype was seen a few times. This chain links TRBV10-3 with TRBJ2-2; D is possibly TRBD2 (7 bases). This CDR3 spans 15 amino acids. V shed 8 bases and J shed 6 bases, with 19 bases lying between them. Germline V gives CDR1 ENHRY, CDR2 SYGVKD. CDR3 residues: CAIAGAGVISGELFF. The DNA of the CDR3 is TGTGCCATCGCGGGAGCAGGGGTGATCTCCGGGGAGCTGTTTTTT.

This clonotype showed up just a few times. The chain carries TRBV29-1 and TRBJ1-1; D gene unclear. The germline V gene has CDR1 SQVTM and CDR2 ANQGSEA. The V and J ends lost 6 bases and 4 bases respectively, with 12 bases between them. The CDR3 contains 12 residues. CDR3 DNA sequence: TGCAGCGTGGGGATCTGGGGCACTGAAGCTTTCTTT. This gives the protein CSVGIWGTEAFF.

This clonotype was detected a few times. The chain couples TRBV28 to TRBJ1-1; 9 bases fit TRBD1. The germline V gene encodes CDR1 MDHEN and CDR2 SYDVKM. Losses at the gene ends were 5 bases for V and 3 bases for J; bases not matched to a gene: 4. This CDR3 comprises 14 residues. The CDR3 coding sequence is TGTGCCAGCAGTCCCGGGACAGGGCACACTGAAGCTTTCTTT. It is translated as CASSPGTGHTEAFF.

The V call is TRBV14, the J call TRBJ1-6; D is ambiguous. V shed 1 base and J shed 3 bases, with 7 bases lying between them. Germline V gene sequence: CDR1 SGHDN, CDR2 FVKESK. This CDR3 has 15 residues. The CDR3 region has the DNA TGTGCCAGCAGCCAAGTGACAAACTATAATTCACCCCTCCACTTT. It specifies CASSQVTNYNSPLHF.

The chain employs TRBV20-1 and TRBJ2-7; D is unclear. V lost 2 bases and J 3 bases, leaving 5 bases between the germline ends. The CDR3 extends over 11 amino acids. Germline loops: CDR1 DFQATT, CDR2 SNEGSKA (reference sequence). CDR3 sequence: CSARKVYEQYF. Written as DNA, the CDR3 is TGCAGTGCTAGAAAGGTCTACGAGCAGTACTTC.

The chain uses TRBV6-5 and TRBJ1-4, with a weak D call TRBD1 (5 bases). The CDR3 runs 14 residues. Germline V gene data show CDR1 as MNHEY and CDR2 as SVGAGI. Trimming left V 2 bases short and J 8 bases short, with 12 bases between. CDR3 residues: CASSYLGEGEKLFF. DNA for the CDR3: TGTGCCAGCAGTTACCTGGGGGAGGGGGAAAAACTGTTTTTT.

This chain joins TRBV2 and TRBJ2-2; D remains ambiguous. The germline V gene encodes CDR1 SNHLY and CDR2 FYNNEI. Trimming pared 6 bases from V and 5 bases from J, leaving 7 bases between. This CDR3 is built from 12 residues. CDR3 region: CASRMITGELFF. The CDR3 nucleotides are TGTGCCAGCAGGATGATTACCGGGGAGCTGTTTTTT. Full variable domain (rest looked up from reference TRBV2 and TRBJ2-2): EPEVTQTPSHQVTQMGQEVILRCVPISNHLYFYWYRQILGQKVEFLVSFYNNEISEKSEIFDDQFSVERPDGSNFTLKIRSTKLEDSAMYFCASRMITGELFFGEGSRLTVL.

The chain uses TRBV6-5 and TRBJ1-5; 11 nucleotides match TRBD1. CDR3 length equals 15 residues. V dropped 6 bases and J dropped 4; count of bases not matched to a gene: 5. Germline V CDR1 and CDR2: MNHEY, SVGAGI. CDR3 nucleotide sequence: TGTGCCAGCAGCCGGACAGGGGGCATTAATCAGCCCCAGCATTTT. Translating it yields CASSRTGGINQPQHF.

Only a few counts were recorded for this clonotype. V gene TRBV25-1 combines with J gene TRBJ1-2; 8 bases are a match to TRBD1. The germline gives CDR1 MGHDK, CDR2 SYGVNS. CDR3 size: 16 residues. J gave up 2 bases and V 5 bases, and 10 bases lay outside the gene matches. DNA of the CDR3: TGTGCCAGCAGTATCACGACAGGGGCCGAAAACTATGGCTACACCTTC. Its translation is CASSITTGAENYGYTF.

There are a few counts of this clonotype. The J gene is TRBJ2-1, the V gene TRBV4-1, with TRBD2 as a possible D gene (6 bases). Deletions cut 2 bases from V and 11 bases from J, with 19 bases between. CDR3 length equals 15 residues. Germline V gene data show CDR1 as MGHRA and CDR2 as YSYEKL. The CDR3: CASSQKNGGLVKQFF. CDR3 coding DNA: TGCGCCAGCAGCCAAAAAAACGGGGGACTGGTTAAGCAGTTCTTC.

V gene TRBV28 combines with J gene TRBJ1-1, with D maybe TRBD1 (5 bases). Germline V CDR1 and CDR2: MDHEN, SYDVKM. CDR3 length: 14 amino acids. The CDR3, as DNA: TGTGCATCGAGGGATGGGGGGATGAACACTGAAGCTTTCTTT. Translation: CASRDGGMNTEAFF.

In its sample, this clonotype was seen a few times. V gene TRBV5-1 combines with J gene TRBJ2-3; maybe TRBD2 (6 bases). Germline CDR1 reads SGHRS; CDR2 reads YFSETQ. V dropped 9 bases and J dropped 1 base, with 12 bases sitting between them. This CDR3 region has 13 residues. The CDR3 sequence is CATTGGGTDTQYF. Here the CDR3 DNA reads TGCGCCACCACTGGAGGGGGCACAGATACGCAGTATTTT.